This entry features one TCR beta chain sequence. Its antigen remains unidentified. CD4+ cells underwent separation, giving CD45RA+ naive and CD45RA-negative memory subsets. This record belongs to a study of shared clonotypes between healthy human individuals. Study observations and caveats: Sorted-subset samples were not fully sequenced, rarefaction indicated. It was the non-shared clonotypes that had lower generation probabilities than clonotypes shared by all four donors.

Germline lookup yields CDR1 MDHEN and CDR2 SYDVKM. V dropped 4 bases and J dropped 5 bases, with 18 bases sitting between them. The CDR3 is made up of 15 amino acids. The authors ran the assay at deep level. Generated by immunoSEQ multiplex PCR, the TCRdb table keeps only in-frame clones and is missing some. The sample shows about a million clones, around 77% of them seen only once. The gene calls are TRBV28 and TRBJ2-7; tentatively, D is TRBD2 (5 bases). The origin of this receptor is a man in his late teens or twenties in good health. Some clones in this sample may be carry-over from other donors' samples. Source material: memory CD4+ T cells from PBMCs. Subset defined: CD45RA-negative fraction. The DNA of the CDR3 is TGTGCCAGCAGTTCCGGGCGGGCTAGCCGAAACGAGCAGTACTTC. Translation gives CASSSGRASRNEQYF.